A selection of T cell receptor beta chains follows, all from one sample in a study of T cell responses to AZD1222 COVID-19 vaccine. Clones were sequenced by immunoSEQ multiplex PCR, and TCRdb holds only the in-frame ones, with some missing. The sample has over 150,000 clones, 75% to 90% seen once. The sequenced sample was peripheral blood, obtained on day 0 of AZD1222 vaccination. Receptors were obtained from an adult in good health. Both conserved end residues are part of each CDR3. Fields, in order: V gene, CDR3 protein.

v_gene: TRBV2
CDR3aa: CASSVNPQGSGSPLHF

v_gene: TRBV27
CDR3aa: CASSFKPGQGSYEQYF

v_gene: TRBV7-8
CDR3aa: CASSLRVGASYEQYF

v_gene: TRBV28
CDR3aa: CASSWGLRGREQYF

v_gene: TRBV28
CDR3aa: CASSIGDPNQPQHF

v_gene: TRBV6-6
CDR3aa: CASRYNEQFF

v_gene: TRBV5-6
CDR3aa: CASSLADRGGQPQHF

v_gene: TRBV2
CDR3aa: CASSEWETGSGYTF

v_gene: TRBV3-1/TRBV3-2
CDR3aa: CASSRTVDTRALVAQYF

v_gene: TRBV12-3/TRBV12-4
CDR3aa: CASSIQVNEKLFF

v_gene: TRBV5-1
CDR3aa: CASSPAFYQETQYF

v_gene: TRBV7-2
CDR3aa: CASSLLQSETQYF

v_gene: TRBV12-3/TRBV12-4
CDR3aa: CASSFGGGQPQHF

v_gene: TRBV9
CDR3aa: CASTNRGYGADTQYF